A selection of T cell receptor beta chains follows, all from one sample in a study of CD8 T cells in Susac syndrome. TCRdb itself ran the immunoSEQ multiplex PCR reads through MiXCR, one entry per CDR3 protein. The table records 150,000 to 200,000 distinct CDR3 sequences, about 96% of them present only once. Source material: CD4+ T cells from PBMCs. All receptors come from a human donor with Susac syndrome. The CDR3 runs from the conserved cysteine through the conserved F or W. The order of the fields is V gene, D gene, clone size, J gene, CDR3 DNA, CDR3 protein. A D gene is named only where the DNA matches it firmly. Where a row states a size, it is once, few, many or the class of an expanded clone; other rows omit it.

V gene: TRBV6-5; D gene: TRBD1; clone size: -; J gene: TRBJ2-2; CDR3 DNA: TGTGCCAGCAGTTACTCGATGAGGGGGCCGAGTAGAATGAACACCGGGGAGCTGTTTTTT; CDR3 protein: CASSYSMRGPSRMNTGELFF
V gene: TRBV21-1; D gene: -; clone size: -; J gene: TRBJ1-2; CDR3 DNA: TGTGCCAGCAGCAAAAGGGGGGGCCGACAATATGGCTACACCTTC; CDR3 protein: CASSKRGGRQYGYTF
V gene: TRBV12-3/TRBV12-4; D gene: -; clone size: -; J gene: TRBJ2-5; CDR3 DNA: TGTGCCAGCAGTTTGCCTGGAGGGCAAGAGACCCAGTACTTC; CDR3 protein: CASSLPGGQETQYF
V gene: TRBV20-1; D gene: -; clone size: -; J gene: TRBJ2-5; CDR3 DNA: TGCAGTGCTCCCCCTTTGGGGGCGCAAGAGACCCAGTACTTC; CDR3 protein: CSAPPLGAQETQYF
V gene: TRBV25-1; D gene: -; clone size: -; J gene: TRBJ2-2; CDR3 DNA: TGTGCCAGCGATAGAGGGGGTGGGTTGAACACCGGGGAGCTGTTTTTT; CDR3 protein: CASDRGGGLNTGELFF
V gene: TRBV7-9; D gene: TRBD1; clone size: -; J gene: TRBJ2-1; CDR3 DNA: TGTGCCAGCAGCCGCGGGACAGGGGGCATGGATGAGCAGTTCTTC; CDR3 protein: CASSRGTGGMDEQFF
V gene: TRBV29-1; D gene: -; clone size: -; J gene: TRBJ2-1; CDR3 DNA: TGCAGCGTGAAGGGACTCTTTAATGAGCAGTTCTTC; CDR3 protein: CSVKGLFNEQFF
V gene: TRBV29-1; D gene: -; clone size: -; J gene: TRBJ2-3; CDR3 DNA: TGCAGCGTTGAAATGGCGGAGGCCACAGATACGCAGTATTTT; CDR3 protein: CSVEMAEATDTQYF
V gene: TRBV5-5; D gene: TRBD1; clone size: once; J gene: TRBJ1-6; CDR3 DNA: TGTGCCAGCACCGCGGACAGGCGGTCACCCCTCCACTTT; CDR3 protein: CASTADRRSPLHF
V gene: TRBV4-3; D gene: -; clone size: -; J gene: TRBJ2-3; CDR3 DNA: TGCGCCAGCAGCCAAGATGCTATATCGGGGGATACGCAGTATTTT; CDR3 protein: CASSQDAISGDTQYF
V gene: TRBV20-1; D gene: TRBD1; clone size: -; J gene: TRBJ2-1; CDR3 DNA: TGCAGTGCTAGAGATTTTGGGACAGGTAGAAGGTACAATGAGCAGTTCTTC; CDR3 protein: CSARDFGTGRRYNEQFF
V gene: TRBV6-5; D gene: -; clone size: -; J gene: TRBJ2-5; CDR3 DNA: TGTGCCAGCACCCCGCTCGGGTGGGAGACCCAGTACTTC; CDR3 protein: CASTPLGWETQYF
V gene: TRBV29-1; D gene: -; clone size: once; J gene: TRBJ2-5; CDR3 DNA: TGCAGCGCTGCAGGACAGACACGACAAGAGACCCAGTACTTC; CDR3 protein: CSAAGQTRQETQYF
V gene: TRBV6-1; D gene: -; clone size: -; J gene: TRBJ2-2; CDR3 DNA: TGTGCCAGCAGTGAACTGGGGGGCAACACCGGGGAGCTGTTTTTT; CDR3 protein: CASSELGGNTGELFF
V gene: TRBV14; D gene: -; clone size: -; J gene: TRBJ2-2; CDR3 DNA: TGTGCCAGCAGCCAAGCGGGAAGGACCGGGGAGCTGTTTTTT; CDR3 protein: CASSQAGRTGELFF
V gene: TRBV18; D gene: TRBD1; clone size: once; J gene: TRBJ2-1; CDR3 DNA: TGTGCCAGCTCACCAGGACAGGGGCTGGCCAATGAGCAGTTCTTC; CDR3 protein: CASSPGQGLANEQFF
V gene: TRBV20-1; D gene: -; clone size: -; J gene: TRBJ1-2; CDR3 DNA: TGCAGTGGAAGCGCAGAAACTAACTATGGCTACACCTTC; CDR3 protein: CSGSAETNYGYTF
V gene: TRBV5-1; D gene: -; clone size: once; J gene: TRBJ2-5; CDR3 DNA: TGCGCCAGCAAGAGCGCAGGAGGGAAAGAGACCCAGTACTTC; CDR3 protein: CASKSAGGKETQYF
V gene: TRBV5-1; D gene: -; clone size: -; J gene: TRBJ2-3; CDR3 DNA: TGCGCCAGCAGCGGACAAGGAGCTCTAGCGGATACGCAGTATTTT; CDR3 protein: CASSGQGALADTQYF
V gene: TRBV15; D gene: -; clone size: once; J gene: TRBJ1-6; CDR3 DNA: TGTGCCACCAGCCCCCGGGGGGATAATAATTCACCCCTCCACTTT; CDR3 protein: CATSPRGDNNSPLHF
V gene: TRBV29-1; D gene: -; clone size: -; J gene: TRBJ1-5; CDR3 DNA: TGCAGCGTGGCAGGGACTGGCAATCAGCCCCAGCATTTT; CDR3 protein: CSVAGTGNQPQHF
V gene: TRBV30; D gene: TRBD1; clone size: -; J gene: TRBJ2-1; CDR3 DNA: TGTGCCTGGAGTCGGTATCGGGACAGCGTATCCTACAATGAGCAGTTCTTC; CDR3 protein: CAWSRYRDSVSYNEQFF
V gene: TRBV12-3/TRBV12-4; D gene: -; clone size: -; J gene: TRBJ1-6; CDR3 DNA: TGTGCCAGCAGTTTAGCCAGGGATAATTCACCCCTCCACTTT; CDR3 protein: CASSLARDNSPLHF
V gene: TRBV28; D gene: TRBD2; clone size: -; J gene: TRBJ2-7; CDR3 DNA: TGTGCCAGCAGTCGAGCTAGCGGAGTCTACGAGCAGTACTTC; CDR3 protein: CASSRASGVYEQYF
V gene: TRBV10-3; D gene: -; clone size: -; J gene: TRBJ1-5; CDR3 DNA: TGTGCCATCAGTGATACCCTCGGGGGGACGCTCAATCAGCCCCAGCATTTT; CDR3 protein: CAISDTLGGTLNQPQHF
V gene: TRBV7-2; D gene: TRBD2; clone size: -; J gene: TRBJ2-5; CDR3 DNA: TGTGCCAGCAGCGCGATTAGCGGGGAAGAGACCCAGTACTTC; CDR3 protein: CASSAISGEETQYF